This TCR beta chain was sequenced in a study of T cells in women clearing cervical HPV infection (dated by TCRdb to about 2018). Concerning the study at large: The cases were around 23 women with histologically confirmed HPV16-related CIN3 or worse, and 2 of those women had invasive cancers. The roughly 27 controls were women who cleared a single incident HPV16 infection within 12 months without developing precancer or cancer. Blood from cases was collected at the visit at which the lesion was first identified, whereas blood from controls was collected once infection was no longer detected. Among cases, blood sampling came a median of approximately 150 days after lesion detection, with an interquartile range of about 80 to 220 days. Since HLA typing was available for only a few women, HLA type could not be ruled out as a confounder. This exploratory proof-of-principle case-control study, nested within the Guanacaste HPV Natural History Study in Costa Rica, compared TCR repertoires among women with different cervical HPV16 outcomes. Cases were matched to controls by age within five years and by the year the sample was collected. Cases had a median age of approximately 35 years and controls had a median age of around 40, with no significant differences in baseline characteristics. In the parent cohort, some 10,000 women aged 18 or older were enrolled in Guanacaste, Costa Rica, during about 1992 to 1994 and were followed for seven years. Quality controls consisted of five blinded duplicates per group, for a total of 60 or so samples made up of roughly 50 participants and around 10 replicates. Here is what the overall study found, with its caveats: Random forest classifiers that combined richness and V gene abundances separated cases from controls with an estimated AUC of 0.83. The cross-sectional design could not show whether associations preceded infection or resulted from it; effector/memory subsets and HPV-specific T cells were not isolated. T-cell numbers per sample were unknown, so richness differences could reflect varying T-cell content rather than repertoire biology. Across sequencing depths, CIN3+ cases showed significantly higher TCR repertoire richness than controls, but evenness did not differ between the groups.

The immunoSEQ assay used multiplex PCR to amplify TCR beta CDR3 regions from an average of about 1,200 ng of genomic DNA per sample. The assay corrected primer bias using a complete synthetic TCR repertoire to establish an amplification baseline. Amplicons were sequenced on the Illumina platform. The original pipeline was this. Sequence errors were corrected by clustering with frequency ratios and a modified nearest-neighbor algorithm, and the sequences were then analyzed in the immunoSEQ Analyzer using IMGT gene definitions. At each rarefaction depth, TCR richness and evenness were averaged across 20 rarefaction repeats, and any sample with fewer sequences than the depth was left out. Wilcoxon rank sum tests with FDR correction were used to compare relative abundances of V, D and J genes between the groups. For the blinded duplicates, the intraclass correlation was approximately 96% for TCR richness and averaged about 77% across about 70 gene segments. The table was pulled from immuneACCESS by TCRdb, which kept in-frame rearrangements only. Such tables lose some clones; where checked, under half of the loss comes from unresolved V genes, and the rest has no known cause. The V and J calls and clone size are taken from that table; D and trimming were inferred from the DNA. The sample's table covers about 39,000 clones. The ten largest clones take up about 5% of the sample.

On this clone itself: Its antigen is not yet known.

Every participant had a single incident cervical HPV16 infection, and prevalent HPV16 infections were excluded. Cervical HPV DNA was detected with MY09/MY11 PCR, and genotyping was done by dot-blot hybridization. Fifteen mL of heparinized blood were centrifuged, and the buffy coat was split into aliquots, frozen at -30 degrees C, and then kept at -80 degrees C. QIAGEN kits were used to extract genomic DNA from the buffy coat specimens. The TCR comes from a woman between 18 and 70 years old with a cervical HPV16 infection that either progressed to CIN3+ or cleared (not recorded which). The sequenced sample consisted of blood buffy coat.

The DNA read from the CDR3 is TGTGCCAGCAGGGCCGCGGGGGGCGCGGGGAATTCACCC. It specifies CASRAAGGAGNSP. The full CDR3 reads CASRAAGGAGNSPLHF. The V and J genes are TRBV7-3 and TRBJ1-6; a tentative D match to TRBD1 spans 6 bases. The read is 3 residues too short to cover the CDR3 end, so that end is filled in from the germline J gene. The CDR3 has 16 amino acids, counting the end cysteine and phenylalanine. The DNA has 39 bases, all within the CDR3, and is read from base 1. The CDR1 and CDR2 encoded by the germline V gene are SGHTA and FQGTGA. V is reduced by 6 bases and J by 7 bases, leaving a spacing of 19 bases between them.